These 13 T cell receptor beta chains share one sample of origin, sequenced in a study of Ad26.COV2.S vaccination and SARS-CoV-2 variants (dated by TCRdb to the early 2020s). Reading the label with the study, this specimen's treatment or condition is: approximately 18 received Ad26.COV2.S at low or high dose, single or two shots; about 5 received placebo; per-sample allocation not given. For vaccine and placebo recipients, the sequenced repertoires came from samples collected on day 63 after the first injection. The library relied on the immunoSEQ multiplex PCR assay. The clones in this table, taken by TCRdb from immuneACCESS, are in-frame only. Not every clone is retained; where verified, under half of the shortfall comes from an unresolved V gene, and the cause of the rest is unknown. This sample gives 350,000 to 400,000 clones in total; less than 90% of them show up just once. More than 3% of the sample comes from the top ten.

The sample consisted of peripheral blood, taken in a trial of Ad26.COV2.S vaccine versus placebo. All receptors come from a person aged 18-65 years who received the Ad26.COV2.S COVID-19 vaccine or a placebo.

This clone was detected only once. This chain connects TRBV20-1 to TRBJ1-4; possible D gene TRBD1, 6 bases. From germline, CDR1 is DFQATT and CDR2 SNEGSKA (reference sequence). The CDR3 is 22 residues long. Trimming stripped 3 bases from V and 2 bases from J, with 34 bases between. The CDR3, as DNA: TGCAGTGCTAGTATGGATGTTAGGATCACAGGGATTTTTCCGCGGACTAATGAAAAACTGTTTTTT. It encodes CSASMDVRITGIFPRTNEKLFF.

This rearrangement joins TRBV9 to TRBJ1-1, with D possibly matching TRBD1 (6 bases). Germline CDR1 reads SGDLS; CDR2 reads YYNGEE. The V gene lost 3 bases and the J gene lost 5 bases, with 17 bases spanning the gap. There are 15 residues in the CDR3. The CDR3 loop is CASSGSTGGWTEAFF. The CDR3 coding sequence is TGTGCCAGCAGCGGATCGACAGGTGGGTGGACTGAAGCTTTCTTT. Full variable domain (remainder filled in from reference TRBV9 and TRBJ1-1): DSGVTQTPKHLITATGQRVTLRCSPRSGDLSVYWYQQSLDQGLQFLIQYYNGEERAKGNILERFSAQQFPDLHSELNLSSLELGDSALYFCASSGSTGGWTEAFFGQGTRLTVV.

The rearrangement joins TRBV30 to TRBJ2-7; D is perhaps TRBD1 (6 bases). The germline V gene has CDR1 GTSNPN and CDR2 SVGIG (reference sequence). V was trimmed by 0 bases and J by 2 bases, leaving 20 bases between them. The CDR3 contains 17 residues. The CDR3 coding sequence is TGTGCCTGGAGTGTAGGTGGGAAGGCAGGGGCCCCCTACGAGCAGTACTTC. Translated: CAWSVGGKAGAPYEQYF.

The chain couples TRBV10-3 to TRBJ1-2; D ambiguous. The V end was cut by 9 bases, the J end by 1 base, with 15 bases between. The CDR3 totals 14 residues. Germline V gene lookup returns CDR1 ENHRY and CDR2 SYGVKD. CDR3: CAMHPGGINYGYTF. The CDR3 DNA follows: TGTGCCATGCACCCTGGAGGAATTAACTATGGCTACACCTTC.

The chain uses TRBV6-5 and TRBJ1-4; the D is unclear. The germline V and J ends were trimmed by 4 bases and 2 bases, with 11 bases remaining between them. The CDR3 consists of 15 residues. Per germline, CDR1 MNHEY and CDR2 SVGAGI. The CDR3 is CASSSQWGTNEKLFF. CDR3 nucleotide sequence: TGTGCCAGCAGTTCTCAGTGGGGTACTAATGAAAAACTGTTTTTT.

This clone was seen at least ten times. The gene calls are TRBV4-1 and TRBJ1-3; D gene uncertain. Per germline, CDR1 MGHRA and CDR2 YSYEKL. The V gene lost 2 bases and the J gene lost 0 bases, with 8 bases spanning the gap. The CDR3 covers 15 residues. CDR3 amino acids: CASSQTVLSGNTIYF. The CDR3 DNA sequence: TGCGCCAGCAGCCAAACCGTTCTCTCTGGAAACACCATATATTTT.

This sequence joins TRBV5-8 and TRBJ2-5; D may correspond to TRBD1 or TRBD2 (6 bases each). V lost 7 bases to trimming and J lost 5 bases, with 18 bases between them. CDR3 length: 14 amino acids. Germline-derived CDR1 and CDR2 are SGHTS and YDEGEE. The CDR3 region is CASFSGAEGETQYF. DNA for the CDR3: TGTGCCAGCTTCTCGGGGGCGGAGGGGGAGACCCAGTACTTC.

The CDR3 coding sequence is TGTGCCAGCAGTTCCGGATATACGCAGTATTTT. This encodes CASSSGYTQYF. The chain recombines TRBV12-3 or TRBV12-4 with TRBJ2-3; D remains unclear. This CDR3 is built from 11 residues. The V and J ends lost 4 bases and 7 bases respectively, with 6 bases between them.

This chain links TRBV5-4 with TRBJ1-5, with 10 bases matching TRBD1. The junction had 7 bases not matched to a gene; V was cut back by 6 bases and J by 4 bases. The CDR3 sequence is 15 residues long. Germline assignment: CDR1 SGHNT and CDR2 YYREEE (reference sequence). CDR3 sequence reads: CASKVGTGANQPQHF. In nucleotides, the CDR3 is TGTGCCAGCAAAGTGGGGACAGGGGCAAATCAGCCCCAGCATTTT. Together with reference TRBV5-4 and TRBJ1-5, the CDR3 gives the full variable domain: ETGVTQSPTHLIKTRGQQVTLRCSSQSGHNTVSWYQQALGQGPQFIFQYYREEENGRGNFPPRFSGLQFPNYSSELNVNALELDDSALYLCASKVGTGANQPQHFGDGTRLSIL.

V usage is TRBV2 and J usage is TRBJ2-7, with D possibly TRBD2 on 5 matching bases. Deletions cut 7 bases from V and 4 bases from J, with 11 bases between. The germline V gene encodes CDR1 SNHLY and CDR2 FYNNEI. CDR3 length equals 12 residues. Here the CDR3 DNA reads TGTGCCAGCACAGCGAGGGATTACGAGCAGTACTTC. Protein sequence: CASTARDYEQYF.

Comments on this clone: The junction shows a germline mismatch at one end, possibly a read error. J is TRBJ1-1 and V is TRBV25-1; the D gene is possibly TRBD1 (5 bases). This CDR3 has 11 amino acids. Germline CDR1 and CDR2: MGHDK and SYGVNS. CDR3 protein: CASGAGTSINF. The CDR3 DNA sequence: TGTGCCAGCGGGGCCGGGACCTCGATTAACTTT. The full variable domain, completed using reference TRBV25-1 and TRBJ1-1, is EADIYQTPRYLVIGTGKKITLECSQTMGHDKMYWYQQDPGMELHLIHYSYGVNSTEKGDLSSESTVSRIRTEHFPLTLESARPSHTSQYLCASGAGTSINFGQGTRLTVV.

The genes are TRBV7-6 and TRBJ2-7; no clear D. CDR3 length: 15 amino acids. Germline V CDR1 and CDR2: SGHVS, FNYEAQ. V dropped 5 bases and J dropped 2 bases, with 16 bases sitting between them. DNA for the CDR3: TGTGCCAGCAGCCCCAATCGTGGGCGACCCTACGAGCAGTACTTC. It yields the protein CASSPNRGRPYEQYF.

The chain is built from TRBV9 and TRBJ2-1, with unresolved D. Germline V CDR1 and CDR2: SGDLS, YYNGEE. CDR3 length equals 16 residues. V lost 0 bases and J 0 bases, leaving 10 bases between the germline ends. CDR3 in amino acids: CASSVVVVGSYNEQFF. In nucleotides, the CDR3 is TGTGCCAGCAGCGTAGTGGTTGTAGGCTCCTACAATGAGCAGTTCTTC.